This T cell receptor beta chain is from a study of blood T cell repertoires in COVID-19. The J segment lost 1 base and the V segment lost 4 bases, leaving 2 bases of the junction unmatched. In germline, CDR1 is SGHTA, CDR2 FQGNSA. The CDR3 spans 15 residues. Data came from immunoSEQ multiplex PCR; TCRdb stores just in-frame clones and leaves some out. The table records some 300,000 clones, 80% to 90% of them present only once. Material: peripheral blood. The TCR was taken from a woman in her 70s with COVID-19, enrolled during active disease. This rearrangement joins TRBV7-2 to TRBJ2-7, with TRBD2 matching over 12 bases. Written as DNA, the CDR3 is TGTGCCAGCAGCTCCGGGACTAGCGGGTCCTACGAGCAGTACTTC. Protein: CASSSGTSGSYEQYF.